This T cell receptor (beta chain) was documented in a study of technical replicates of blood from a handful of donors. CDR1 is SGHRS and CDR2 is YFSETQ in the germline V gene. The germline V and J ends were trimmed by 4 bases and 5 bases, with 19 bases remaining between them. The CDR3 has 15 residues. TCRdb's copy holds only in-frame clones and misses some; the assay was immunoSEQ multiplex PCR. The sample has over 55,000 clones, about 96% seen once. The sample holds one count of this clone. The TCR sequence derives from a human donor in good health. The V and J genes are TRBV5-1 and TRBJ2-7, with D perhaps TRBD1 (6 bases). The sequenced sample consisted of T cells isolated from PBMCs. CDR3 loop: CASSPETGRWDEQYF. The CDR3 DNA reads TGCGCCAGCAGCCCTGAAACAGGGAGATGGGACGAGCAGTACTTC.